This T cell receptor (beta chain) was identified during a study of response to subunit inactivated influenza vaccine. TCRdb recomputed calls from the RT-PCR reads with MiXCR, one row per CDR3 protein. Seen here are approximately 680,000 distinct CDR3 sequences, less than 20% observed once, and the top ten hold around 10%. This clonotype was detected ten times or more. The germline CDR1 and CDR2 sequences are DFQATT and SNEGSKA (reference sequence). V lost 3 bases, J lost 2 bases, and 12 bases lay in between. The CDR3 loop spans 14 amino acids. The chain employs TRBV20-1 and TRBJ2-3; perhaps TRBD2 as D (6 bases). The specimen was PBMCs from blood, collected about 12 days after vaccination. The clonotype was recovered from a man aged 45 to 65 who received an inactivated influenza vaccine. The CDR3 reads CSASRGGYTDTQYF. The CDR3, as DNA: TGCAGTGCTAGCCGCGGAGGGTACACAGATACGCAGTATTTT.